The clone carrying this T cell receptor (beta chain) was recorded only once. Its target is not known. TCRdb's copy holds only in-frame clones and misses some; the assay was immunoSEQ multiplex PCR. The table shows about 95,000 clones, with 75% to 90% occurring only once. The data belong to a study of OX40 agonist ivuxolimab in advanced cancers. Across the study: Those treated in dose escalation had hepatocellular carcinoma, melanoma, renal cell cancer or head and neck cancer. Study-level findings and limits: There were, on average, more expanded clones in CD8+ T cells than in CD4+. Clonal expansion among partial responders at 0.1-3.0 mg/kg ranked near the lowest. At 0.1 to 3.0 mg/kg and by week 6, clonal expansion occurred in CD4+ and CD8+ blood T cells.

V lost 5 bases to trimming and J lost 5 bases; unmatched junction nucleotides: 14. Germline-derived CDR1 and CDR2 are GTSNPN and SVGIG (reference sequence). This CDR3 is built from 16 residues. Material: CD4+ or CD8+ T cells sorted from blood, obtained in a trial of the OX40 agonist ivuxolimab. The chain is built from TRBV30 and TRBJ1-2; TRBD1 matches at 10 bases. This receptor was obtained from an adult with an advanced solid tumor such as melanoma, head and neck, liver or kidney cancer. CDR3 in DNA: TGTGCCTGGTCCCGACGTAGGACAGGGGGGGGATATGGCTACACCTTC. Protein sequence: CAWSRRRTGGGYGYTF.